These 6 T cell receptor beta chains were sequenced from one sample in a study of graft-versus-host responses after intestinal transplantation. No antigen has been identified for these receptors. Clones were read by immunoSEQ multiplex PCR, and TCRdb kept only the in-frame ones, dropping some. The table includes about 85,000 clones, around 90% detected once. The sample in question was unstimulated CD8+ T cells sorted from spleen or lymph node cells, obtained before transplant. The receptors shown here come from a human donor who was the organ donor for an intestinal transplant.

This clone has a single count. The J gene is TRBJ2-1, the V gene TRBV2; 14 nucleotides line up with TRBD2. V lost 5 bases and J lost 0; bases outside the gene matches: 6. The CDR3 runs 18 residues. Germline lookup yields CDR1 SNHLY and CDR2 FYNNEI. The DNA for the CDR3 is TGTGCCAGCAGTTATGGACTAGCGGGAGGCCACTCCTACAATGAGCAGTTCTTC. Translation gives CASSYGLAGGHSYNEQFF.

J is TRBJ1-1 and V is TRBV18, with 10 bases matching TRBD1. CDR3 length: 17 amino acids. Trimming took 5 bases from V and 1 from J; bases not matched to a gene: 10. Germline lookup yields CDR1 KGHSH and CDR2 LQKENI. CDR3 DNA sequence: TGTGCCAGCTCATCCACCACGGGACAGGGGACGAACACTGAAGCTTTCTTT. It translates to CASSSTTGQGTNTEAFF.

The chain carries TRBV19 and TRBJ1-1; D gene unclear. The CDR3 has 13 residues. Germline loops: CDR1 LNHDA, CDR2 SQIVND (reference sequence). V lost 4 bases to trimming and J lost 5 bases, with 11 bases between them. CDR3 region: CASSSPSGTEAFF. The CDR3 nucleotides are TGTGCCAGTAGTAGCCCCAGTGGGACTGAAGCTTTCTTT.

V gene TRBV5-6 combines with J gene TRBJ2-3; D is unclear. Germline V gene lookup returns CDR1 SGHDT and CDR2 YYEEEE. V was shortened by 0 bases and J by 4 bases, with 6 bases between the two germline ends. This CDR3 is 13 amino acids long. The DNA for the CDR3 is TGTGCCAGCAGCTTGGAAGAGGCAGATACGCAGTATTTT. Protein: CASSLEEADTQYF.

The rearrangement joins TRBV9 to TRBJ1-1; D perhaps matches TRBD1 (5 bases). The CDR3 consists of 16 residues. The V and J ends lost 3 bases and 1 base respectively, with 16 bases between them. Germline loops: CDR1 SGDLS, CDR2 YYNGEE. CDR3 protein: CASSGPQGWGNTEAFF. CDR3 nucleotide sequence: TGTGCCAGCAGCGGCCCGCAGGGATGGGGGAACACTGAAGCTTTCTTT.

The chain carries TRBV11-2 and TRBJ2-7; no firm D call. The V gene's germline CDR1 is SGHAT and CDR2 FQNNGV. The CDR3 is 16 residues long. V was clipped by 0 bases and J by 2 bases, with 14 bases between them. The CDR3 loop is CASSLDYRTVTYEQYF. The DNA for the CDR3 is TGTGCCAGCAGCTTAGATTACCGGACCGTTACCTACGAGCAGTACTTC.